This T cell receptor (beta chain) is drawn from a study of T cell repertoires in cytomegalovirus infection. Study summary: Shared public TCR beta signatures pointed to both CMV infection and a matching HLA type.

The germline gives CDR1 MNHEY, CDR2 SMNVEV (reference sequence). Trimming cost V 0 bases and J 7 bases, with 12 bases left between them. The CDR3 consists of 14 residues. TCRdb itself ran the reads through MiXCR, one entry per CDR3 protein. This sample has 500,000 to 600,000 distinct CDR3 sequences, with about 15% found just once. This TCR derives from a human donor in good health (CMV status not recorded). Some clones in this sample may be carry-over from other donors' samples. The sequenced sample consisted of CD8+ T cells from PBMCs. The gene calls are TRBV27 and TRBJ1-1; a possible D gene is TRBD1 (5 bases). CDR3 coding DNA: TGTGCCAGCAGTTTATCTCAGGGTCCGAGTGAAGCTTTCTTT. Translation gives CASSLSQGPSEAFF.